This TCR beta chain stems from a study of neurological immune-mediated disorders. This clonotype was observed many times. V was trimmed by 6 bases and J by 5 bases, leaving 13 bases between them. CDR1 and CDR2 from the germline V gene are SEHNR and FQNEAQ (reference sequence). This CDR3 is 13 amino acids long. Unsorted libraries were prepared from 2 million PBMCs held at -80 C. With 10-nucleotide random UMIs, 5'RACE was used to make the cDNA. From 15-18 subjects, each sequencing run yielded over 190 million TCR-beta sequences. TCRdb called the 5' RACE reads again in MiXCR, with one record for every CDR3 protein. The sample lists about 21,000 distinct CDR3 sequences; more than 14% were seen once.

This TCR was recovered from a female donor with HTLV-1-associated myelopathy (HAM/TSP). The sample comprised PBMCs. This sequence joins TRBV7-9 and TRBJ1-1; D is possibly TRBD1 (5 bases). CDR3 sequence: CASRPTGPTEAFF. In DNA form, the CDR3 reads TGTGCCAGCAGACCAACAGGCCCAACTGAAGCTTTCTTT.